A single TCR beta chain is shown here with its context. This clonotype was counted many times. Its recognized antigen is unknown. Base-call qualities are not available, and no considerably larger clone is one nucleotide away. The library was made by PCR. The sample was run on an Illumina HiSeq 2500. Molecular barcoding was employed in the preparation of TCR libraries, with unique molecular identifiers being used to normalize TCRbeta repertoire quantification. Starting from the raw public reads, TCRdb applied fastp trimming at Q25, assembled clones with MiXCR and retained in-frame beta chains. Each record represents a unique CDR3 protein, reported with the most common genes and DNA among its rows. The sample yields hundreds of thousands of distinct CDR3 sequences; 12% were counted once. The ten largest clonotypes hold about 5.6% of the sample. This sample is part of a study of T-cell reconstitution after alpha-beta-depleted transplantation in children (dated by TCRdb to the mid-2010s). Regarding the research as a whole: Using TCR repertoire profiling, the study followed T-cell immune reconstitution in a quantitative way in children after TCRalphabeta/CD19-depleted allogeneic hematopoietic cell transplantation.

Sequences were derived from PBMCs from the stem cell graft donor, sampled from the stem cell graft. The sequence derives from a human donor who donated a stem cell graft to a child with combined immunodeficiency.

The sequenced DNA is TGTGCCAGCACCACGGACAGGGCTCTAGGTTATGACGAGCAGTACTTC. Translation gives CASTTDRALGYDEQYF. This sequence uses TRBV12-3 or TRBV12-4 and TRBJ2-7, with 8 bases matching TRBD1. Its CDR3 holds 16 amino acids, cysteine through phenylalanine. CDR3 DNA is the only sequence kept; it has 48 bases, read in frame from the first base. Compared with germline, V lacks 7 bases and J lacks 5 bases; bases without a gene match: 16.